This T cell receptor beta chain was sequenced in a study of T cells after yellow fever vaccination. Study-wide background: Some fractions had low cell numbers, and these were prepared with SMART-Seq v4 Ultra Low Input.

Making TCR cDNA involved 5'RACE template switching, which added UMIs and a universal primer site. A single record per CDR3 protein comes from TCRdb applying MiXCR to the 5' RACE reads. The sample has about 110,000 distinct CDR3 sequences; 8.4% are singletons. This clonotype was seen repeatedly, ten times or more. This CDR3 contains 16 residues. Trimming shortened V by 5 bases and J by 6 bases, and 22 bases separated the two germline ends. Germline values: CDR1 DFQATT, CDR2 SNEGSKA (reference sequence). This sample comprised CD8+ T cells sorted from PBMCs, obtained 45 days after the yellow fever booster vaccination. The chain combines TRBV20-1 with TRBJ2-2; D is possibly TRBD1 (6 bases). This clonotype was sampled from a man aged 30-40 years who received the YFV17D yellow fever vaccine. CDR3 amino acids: CSALFGQHGYPGELFF. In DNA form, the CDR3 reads TGCAGTGCTTTATTCGGACAGCATGGTTATCCCGGGGAGCTGTTTTTT.